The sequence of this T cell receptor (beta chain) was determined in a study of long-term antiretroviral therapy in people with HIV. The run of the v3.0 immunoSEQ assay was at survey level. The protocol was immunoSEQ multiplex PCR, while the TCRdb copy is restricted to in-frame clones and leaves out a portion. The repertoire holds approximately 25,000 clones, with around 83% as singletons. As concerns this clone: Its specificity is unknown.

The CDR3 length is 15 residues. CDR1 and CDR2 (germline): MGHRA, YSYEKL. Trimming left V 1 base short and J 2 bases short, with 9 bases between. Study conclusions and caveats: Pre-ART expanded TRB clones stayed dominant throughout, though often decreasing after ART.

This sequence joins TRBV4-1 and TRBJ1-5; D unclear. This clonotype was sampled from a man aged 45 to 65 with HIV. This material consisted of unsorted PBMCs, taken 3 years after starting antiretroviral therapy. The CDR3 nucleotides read TGCGCCAGCAGCCAAGCTAATTTGGGCAATCAGCCCCAGCATTTT. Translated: CASSQANLGNQPQHF.